These T cell receptor beta chains were read from a single sample in a study of cytomegalovirus exposure and HLA in healthy donors. Data came from immunoSEQ multiplex PCR; TCRdb stores just in-frame clones and leaves some out. Of roughly 190,000 clones listed, 81% are singletons. Sequenced sample: PBMCs. The origin of the receptors is a man over 45 in good health and CMV-seronegative. Both conserved end residues are part of each CDR3. The D gene is left open where the match is weak. The size entry is marked missing in some rows and otherwise reads once, few, many or a size class.

v_gene: TRBV4-1; j_gene: TRBJ2-2; d_gene: .; abundance: once; CDR3aa: CASSQDSGRLTGELFF; CDR3nt: TGCGCCAGCAGCCAAGATAGTGGTCGTCTCACCGGGGAGCTGTTTTTT
v_gene: TRBV7-9; j_gene: TRBJ1-5; d_gene: .; abundance: .; CDR3aa: CSSSPGAQSSNQPQHF; CDR3nt: TGTTCCAGCAGCCCTGGGGCACAGTCCAGCAATCAGCCCCAGCATTTT
v_gene: TRBV11-1; j_gene: TRBJ2-3; d_gene: TRBD2; abundance: .; CDR3aa: CASSTGLAGAQDTQYF; CDR3nt: TGTGCCAGCAGCACGGGACTAGCGGGAGCACAAGATACGCAGTATTTT
v_gene: TRBV30; j_gene: TRBJ2-5; d_gene: .; abundance: .; CDR3aa: CAFTRAGALTYETQYF; CDR3nt: TGTGCCTTTACCCGAGCAGGGGCCCTAACCTATGAGACCCAGTACTTC
v_gene: TRBV14; j_gene: TRBJ1-4; d_gene: .; abundance: .; CDR3aa: CAGGGLNEKLFF; CDR3nt: TGTGCCGGCGGGGGCCTAAATGAAAAACTGTTTTTT
v_gene: TRBV18; j_gene: TRBJ1-1; d_gene: .; abundance: .; CDR3aa: CASSPGGGARTEAFF; CDR3nt: TGTGCCAGCTCACCAGGAGGGGGGGCCAGAACTGAAGCTTTCTTT
v_gene: TRBV18; j_gene: TRBJ1-5; d_gene: .; abundance: few; CDR3aa: CASSSTYSNQPQHF; CDR3nt: TGTGCCAGCTCATCAACCTATAGCAATCAGCCCCAGCATTTT
v_gene: TRBV5-4; j_gene: TRBJ2-3; d_gene: TRBD2; abundance: .; CDR3aa: CASSPTSGITDTQYF; CDR3nt: TGTGCCAGCAGCCCGACTAGCGGAATCACAGATACGCAGTATTTT
v_gene: TRBV18; j_gene: TRBJ2-5; d_gene: .; abundance: .; CDR3aa: CASSGGETQYF; CDR3nt: TGTGCCAGCTCGGGGGGAGAGACCCAGTACTTC
v_gene: TRBV4-1; j_gene: TRBJ2-7; d_gene: .; abundance: .; CDR3aa: CASSQEYGPAYEQYF; CDR3nt: TGCGCCAGCAGCCAAGAATACGGTCCTGCCTACGAGCAGTACTTC
v_gene: TRBV11-2; j_gene: TRBJ2-3; d_gene: TRBD2; abundance: .; CDR3aa: CASSDRTSADTQYF; CDR3nt: TGTGCCAGCAGCGATCGGACTAGCGCAGATACGCAGTATTTT
v_gene: TRBV19; j_gene: TRBJ1-5; d_gene: .; abundance: .; CDR3aa: CASHPWGQGQPQHF; CDR3nt: TGTGCCAGCCACCCTTGGGGGCAGGGTCAGCCCCAGCATTTT
v_gene: TRBV6-5; j_gene: TRBJ1-4; d_gene: TRBD1; abundance: .; CDR3aa: CASSSTGAGGLFF; CDR3nt: TGTGCCAGCAGTTCCACAGGGGCCGGCGGACTGTTTTTT
v_gene: TRBV7-6; j_gene: TRBJ1-1; d_gene: .; abundance: few; CDR3aa: CASSLSGSEAFF; CDR3nt: TGTGCCAGCAGCTTAAGCGGGAGTGAAGCTTTCTTT
v_gene: TRBV30; j_gene: TRBJ2-7; d_gene: .; abundance: few; CDR3aa: CAWSRFHEQYF; CDR3nt: TGTGCCTGGAGCAGGTTCCACGAGCAGTACTTC
v_gene: TRBV9; j_gene: TRBJ2-1; d_gene: TRBD2; abundance: .; CDR3aa: CASSPGGANEQFF; CDR3nt: TGTGCCAGCAGCCCCGGGGGGGCAAATGAGCAGTTCTTC
v_gene: TRBV12-5; j_gene: TRBJ1-1; d_gene: .; abundance: .; CDR3aa: CASGSTGYTEAFF; CDR3nt: TGTGCTAGTGGTTCAACAGGGTACACTGAAGCTTTCTTT
v_gene: TRBV2; j_gene: TRBJ1-2; d_gene: TRBD1; abundance: .; CDR3aa: CASLTGQRGYTF; CDR3nt: TGTGCCAGCCTGACAGGGCAACGGGGCTACACCTTC
v_gene: TRBV5-1; j_gene: TRBJ1-4; d_gene: .; abundance: few; CDR3aa: CASSLRGGAYEKLFF; CDR3nt: TGCGCCAGCAGCTTGAGGGGGGGGGCGTATGAAAAACTGTTTTTT
v_gene: TRBV5-1; j_gene: TRBJ2-5; d_gene: .; abundance: once; CDR3aa: CASSFPSRETQYF; CDR3nt: TGCGCCAGCAGCTTTCCTAGCCGGGAGACCCAGTACTTC
v_gene: TRBV19; j_gene: TRBJ1-5; d_gene: TRBD1; abundance: .; CDR3aa: CASRDSHSNQPQHF; CDR3nt: TGTGCCAGCCGGGACAGTCATAGCAATCAGCCCCAGCATTTT
v_gene: TRBV4-1; j_gene: TRBJ1-4; d_gene: TRBD1; abundance: .; CDR3aa: CARGDRRNEKLFF; CDR3nt: TGCGCCAGGGGGGACAGGCGTAATGAAAAACTGTTTTTT
v_gene: TRBV4-1; j_gene: TRBJ2-3; d_gene: .; abundance: .; CDR3aa: CASSQGGGILMDTQYF; CDR3nt: TGCGCCAGCAGCCAAGGTGGGGGGATACTCATGGATACGCAGTATTTT
v_gene: TRBV11-3; j_gene: TRBJ2-3; d_gene: .; abundance: .; CDR3aa: CASSLAGDTQYF; CDR3nt: TGTGCCAGCAGCTTAGCTGGCGATACGCAGTATTTT
v_gene: TRBV14; j_gene: TRBJ2-3; d_gene: TRBD2; abundance: .; CDR3aa: CASSQDLAGGTDTQYF; CDR3nt: TGTGCCAGCAGCCAAGACTTAGCGGGGGGCACAGATACGCAGTATTTT
v_gene: TRBV29-1; j_gene: TRBJ1-5; d_gene: .; abundance: few; CDR3aa: CSVETAMNQPQHF; CDR3nt: TGCAGCGTTGAGACAGCGATGAACCAGCCCCAGCATTTT
v_gene: TRBV9; j_gene: TRBJ1-3; d_gene: TRBD1; abundance: .; CDR3aa: CASSGGTVGNTIYF; CDR3nt: TGTGCCAGCAGCGGCGGGACAGTCGGAAACACCATATATTTT
v_gene: TRBV5-1; j_gene: TRBJ2-1; d_gene: TRBD1; abundance: .; CDR3aa: CASSLGQAGNEQFF; CDR3nt: TGCGCCAGCAGCCTGGGACAGGCCGGGAATGAGCAGTTCTTC
v_gene: TRBV10-3; j_gene: TRBJ1-4; d_gene: TRBD1; abundance: .; CDR3aa: CAIRQGQQGEKLFF; CDR3nt: TGTGCCATCAGACAGGGGCAACAAGGGGAAAAACTGTTTTTT
v_gene: TRBV6-5; j_gene: TRBJ1-5; d_gene: .; abundance: .; CDR3aa: CASSQGYNQPQHF; CDR3nt: TGTGCCAGCAGTCAGGGGTACAATCAGCCCCAGCATTTT
v_gene: TRBV7-2; j_gene: TRBJ1-2; d_gene: TRBD1; abundance: .; CDR3aa: CASSLNVQGTGGYTF; CDR3nt: TGTGCCAGCAGCTTAAACGTACAGGGGACGGGAGGCTACACCTTC
v_gene: TRBV4-3; j_gene: TRBJ2-1; d_gene: .; abundance: once; CDR3aa: CASSPSQGRSYNEQFF; CDR3nt: TGCGCCAGCAGCCCGTCACAGGGACGCTCCTACAATGAGCAGTTCTTC
v_gene: TRBV4-3; j_gene: TRBJ1-4; d_gene: .; abundance: few; CDR3aa: CASSHTFQVGGEKLFF; CDR3nt: TGCGCCAGCAGCCACACCTTCCAGGTGGGAGGGGAAAAACTGTTTTTT
v_gene: TRBV9; j_gene: TRBJ2-2; d_gene: TRBD1; abundance: .; CDR3aa: CASSVVGDRGKAGELFF; CDR3nt: TGTGCCAGCAGCGTAGTAGGGGACAGGGGAAAGGCCGGGGAGCTGTTTTTT
v_gene: TRBV6-1; j_gene: TRBJ2-5; d_gene: .; abundance: .; CDR3aa: CASSDNTGRETQYF; CDR3nt: TGTGCCAGCAGTGATAATACGGGGAGGGAGACCCAGTACTTC
v_gene: TRBV15; j_gene: TRBJ2-5; d_gene: .; abundance: .; CDR3aa: CATSREDLMYETQYF; CDR3nt: TGTGCCACCAGCAGAGAAGATCTAATGTATGAGACCCAGTACTTC
v_gene: TRBV2; j_gene: TRBJ2-7; d_gene: TRBD1; abundance: .; CDR3aa: CASSLDGTASVQYF; CDR3nt: TGTGCCAGCAGTCTCGATGGGACAGCGTCCGTGCAGTACTTC
v_gene: TRBV7-3; j_gene: TRBJ1-1; d_gene: .; abundance: few; CDR3aa: CASSFSVYTEAFF; CDR3nt: TGTGCCAGCAGCTTTTCAGTTTACACTGAAGCTTTCTTT
v_gene: TRBV11-2; j_gene: TRBJ1-2; d_gene: .; abundance: .; CDR3aa: CASSPLRGNYGYTF; CDR3nt: TGTGCCAGCAGCCCCCTTAGGGGGAACTATGGCTACACCTTC
v_gene: TRBV5-1; j_gene: TRBJ1-2; d_gene: TRBD1; abundance: few; CDR3aa: CASSLGDRNYGYTF; CDR3nt: TGCGCCAGCAGCTTGGGGGACAGGAACTATGGCTACACCTTC
v_gene: TRBV29-1; j_gene: TRBJ2-3; d_gene: .; abundance: .; CDR3aa: CSVDRAVDTDTQYF; CDR3nt: TGCAGCGTTGACCGAGCGGTTGACACAGATACGCAGTATTTT
v_gene: TRBV2; j_gene: TRBJ1-4; d_gene: TRBD1; abundance: .; CDR3aa: CASSETGAWFEKLFF; CDR3nt: TGTGCCAGCAGTGAGACAGGGGCTTGGTTTGAAAAACTGTTTTTT
v_gene: TRBV20-1; j_gene: TRBJ2-7; d_gene: TRBD1; abundance: .; CDR3aa: CSAPDRYEQYF; CDR3nt: TGCAGTGCTCCGGACAGGTACGAGCAGTACTTC
v_gene: TRBV5-4; j_gene: TRBJ1-2; d_gene: .; abundance: .; CDR3aa: CASSVDRNYGYTF; CDR3nt: TGTGCCAGCAGCGTCGACAGAAACTATGGCTACACCTTC
v_gene: TRBV5-1; j_gene: TRBJ2-5; d_gene: TRBD2; abundance: .; CDR3aa: CASSLRGASGDSQETQYF; CDR3nt: TGCGCCAGCAGCTTGAGGGGCGCTAGCGGGGATTCACAAGAGACCCAGTACTTC
v_gene: TRBV6-1; j_gene: TRBJ2-7; d_gene: .; abundance: once; CDR3aa: CASSVSSYEQYF; CDR3nt: TGTGCCAGCAGTGTGTCTTCCTACGAGCAGTACTTC
v_gene: TRBV19; j_gene: TRBJ2-3; d_gene: TRBD1; abundance: .; CDR3aa: CASSTSGQEQYF; CDR3nt: TGTGCCAGTAGTACCAGCGGACAGGAGCAGTATTTT